This entry concerns a single T cell receptor (beta chain). The data stem from a study of cytomegalovirus exposure and HLA in healthy donors. Overall study context: Most donors, 70% to 85% of over 300 genotyped, fell in the Caucasian-associated ancestry cluster.

PCR amplification relied on 60 Vbeta primers (plus 13 Jbeta primers). Data came from immunoSEQ multiplex PCR; TCRdb stores just in-frame clones and leaves some out. The sample holds about 61,000 clones, more than 80% seen once. V shed 3 bases, J shed 0 bases, and the junction held 2 bases outside the gene matches. This CDR3 region has 14 residues. Germline loops: CDR1 SGHRS, CDR2 YFSETQ. Specimen: PBMCs. The source is a man aged 25-45 years in good health and CMV-seropositive. The chain links TRBV5-1 to TRBJ2-5; 7 bases agree with TRBD2. The CDR3 region is CASSSGTNQETQYF. The CDR3 DNA reads TGCGCCAGCAGCTCCGGGACTAACCAAGAGACCCAGTACTTC.